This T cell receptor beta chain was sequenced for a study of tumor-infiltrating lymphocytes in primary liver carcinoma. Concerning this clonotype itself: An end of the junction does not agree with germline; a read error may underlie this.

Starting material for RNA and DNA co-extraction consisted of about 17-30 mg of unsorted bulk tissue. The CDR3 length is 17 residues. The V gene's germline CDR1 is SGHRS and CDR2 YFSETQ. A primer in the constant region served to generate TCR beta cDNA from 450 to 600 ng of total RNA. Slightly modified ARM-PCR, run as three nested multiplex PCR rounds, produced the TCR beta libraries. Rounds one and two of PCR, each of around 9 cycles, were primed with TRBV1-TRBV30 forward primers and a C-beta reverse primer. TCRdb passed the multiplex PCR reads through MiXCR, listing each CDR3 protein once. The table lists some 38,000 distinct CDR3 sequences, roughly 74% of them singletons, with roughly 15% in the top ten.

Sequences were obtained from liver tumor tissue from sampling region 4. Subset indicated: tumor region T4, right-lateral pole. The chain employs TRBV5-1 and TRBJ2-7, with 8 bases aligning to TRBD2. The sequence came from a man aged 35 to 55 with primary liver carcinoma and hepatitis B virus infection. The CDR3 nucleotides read TGCGCCAGCAGTTTGGTCGAGGGCGGGAGGCGCCCTTACGAGCAGTACTTC. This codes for CASSLVEGGRRPYEQYF.